This is a list of T cell receptor beta chains from one sample in a study of CD8 T cells in Susac syndrome. TCRdb reanalysed the immunoSEQ multiplex PCR reads using MiXCR and keeps one entry per CDR3 protein. Of approximately 140,000 distinct CDR3 sequences listed, 65% to 90% are singletons. Material: CD8+ T cells from PBMCs. Source of these receptors: a human donor with multiple sclerosis. CDR3s include the opening cysteine and the closing phenylalanine or tryptophan. The D gene is left open where the match is weak. Size values are once, few and many counts, or a class for expanded clones, and some rows have none.

len: 14
v_gene: TRBV11-2
abundance: -
d_gene: -
j_gene: TRBJ1-3
CDR3nt: TGTGCCAGCAGATTACACAACTCTGGAAACACCATATATTTT
CDR3aa: CASRLHNSGNTIYF

len: 15
v_gene: TRBV20-1
abundance: -
d_gene: -
j_gene: TRBJ2-4
CDR3nt: TGCAGTGCTAGGATGACAGGAGACTCCAAAAACATTCAGTACTTC
CDR3aa: CSARMTGDSKNIQYF

len: 11
v_gene: TRBV28
abundance: few
d_gene: -
j_gene: TRBJ2-7
CDR3nt: TGTGCCAGCAGAAGCTCCTACGAGCAGTACTTC
CDR3aa: CASRSSYEQYF

len: 13
v_gene: TRBV6-1
abundance: -
d_gene: -
j_gene: TRBJ1-5
CDR3nt: TGTGCCAGCAGTCTCCAGGGGTATTCGCCCCAGCATTTT
CDR3aa: CASSLQGYSPQHF

len: 17
v_gene: TRBV4-2
abundance: few
d_gene: TRBD2
j_gene: TRBJ2-7
CDR3nt: TGTGCCAGCAGCCAAGAGGTTGTCGCGGGGGGGCATCACGAGCAGTACTTC
CDR3aa: CASSQEVVAGGHHEQYF

len: 15
v_gene: TRBV6-5
abundance: once
d_gene: TRBD1
j_gene: TRBJ1-2
CDR3nt: TGTGCCAGCAGTTTGGGGGACAGGGGGTTCTATGGCTACACCTTC
CDR3aa: CASSLGDRGFYGYTF

len: 15
v_gene: TRBV4-1
abundance: -
d_gene: -
j_gene: TRBJ2-7
CDR3nt: TGCGCCAGCAGCCAAACCCACGGACCGGACTACGAGCAGTACTTC
CDR3aa: CASSQTHGPDYEQYF

len: 15
v_gene: TRBV7-9
abundance: -
d_gene: TRBD2
j_gene: TRBJ2-7
CDR3nt: TGTGCCAGCAGCTTCGGACTAGCGGCCTCCTACGAGCAGTACTTC
CDR3aa: CASSFGLAASYEQYF

len: 16
v_gene: TRBV6-1
abundance: -
d_gene: -
j_gene: TRBJ1-1
CDR3nt: TGTGCCAGCACATTAGGTTCTAAGACGGGGACGGGTGAAGCTTTCTTT
CDR3aa: CASTLGSKTGTGEAFF

len: 17
v_gene: TRBV6-5
abundance: -
d_gene: -
j_gene: TRBJ2-1
CDR3nt: TGTGCCAGCAGTTACCCCCCGGAAGATAAGGGGTACAATGAGCAGTTCTTC
CDR3aa: CASSYPPEDKGYNEQFF

len: 16
v_gene: TRBV4-1
abundance: -
d_gene: -
j_gene: TRBJ1-2
CDR3nt: TGCGCCAGCAGCCAAAGTCCCGGGGGGTCGGGCTATGGCTACACCTTC
CDR3aa: CASSQSPGGSGYGYTF

len: 14
v_gene: TRBV7-9
abundance: -
d_gene: -
j_gene: TRBJ1-1
CDR3nt: TGTGCCAGCCAGGGCCGGGGGGTAAACACTGAAGCTTTCTTT
CDR3aa: CASQGRGVNTEAFF

len: 15
v_gene: TRBV3-1
abundance: -
d_gene: -
j_gene: TRBJ2-1
CDR3nt: TGTGCCAGCACCGTTCGAGGGGGCTCCTACAATGAGCAGTTCTTC
CDR3aa: CASTVRGGSYNEQFF

len: 13
v_gene: TRBV6-1
abundance: -
d_gene: -
j_gene: TRBJ2-2
CDR3nt: TGTGCCAGCAGTGCAGAGAACACCGGGGAGCTGTTTTTT
CDR3aa: CASSAENTGELFF

len: 14
v_gene: TRBV20-1
abundance: -
d_gene: -
j_gene: TRBJ2-2
CDR3nt: TGCAGTGCTAGAGAGAGAGACCTCACCGGGGAGCTGTTTTTT
CDR3aa: CSARERDLTGELFF

len: 14
v_gene: TRBV19
abundance: -
d_gene: -
j_gene: TRBJ2-5
CDR3nt: TGTGCCAGTAGTCCCGGTTTGGCCCAAGAGACCCAGTACTTC
CDR3aa: CASSPGLAQETQYF

len: 15
v_gene: TRBV12-3/TRBV12-4
abundance: once
d_gene: TRBD1
j_gene: TRBJ2-5
CDR3nt: TGTGCCAGCAGTTTATACAGGGGGTGGCAAGAGACCCAGTACTTC
CDR3aa: CASSLYRGWQETQYF

len: 16
v_gene: TRBV2
abundance: -
d_gene: -
j_gene: TRBJ2-1
CDR3nt: TGTGCCAGCACCGGCGGGAGAGGGGGCTCCTACAATGAGCAGTTCTTC
CDR3aa: CASTGGRGGSYNEQFF

len: 14
v_gene: TRBV5-4
abundance: -
d_gene: TRBD1
j_gene: TRBJ1-4
CDR3nt: TGTGCCAGCAGCAACCCCCGGGACAGTGAAAAACTGTTTTTT
CDR3aa: CASSNPRDSEKLFF

len: 16
v_gene: TRBV4-3
abundance: -
d_gene: TRBD2
j_gene: TRBJ2-1
CDR3nt: TGCGCCAGCAGCCAACGACTAGCGGGAAGCTACAATGAGCAGTTCTTC
CDR3aa: CASSQRLAGSYNEQFF

len: 15
v_gene: TRBV12-3/TRBV12-4
abundance: -
d_gene: -
j_gene: TRBJ1-2
CDR3nt: TGTGCCAGCAGTTTTGGGCTGATAGGGAGGTATGGCTACACCTTC
CDR3aa: CASSFGLIGRYGYTF

len: 14
v_gene: TRBV12-3/TRBV12-4
abundance: -
d_gene: TRBD1
j_gene: TRBJ1-3
CDR3nt: TGTGCCAGCAGGACCGCGACAGGGGAGGACACCATATATTTT
CDR3aa: CASRTATGEDTIYF

len: 15
v_gene: TRBV6-1
abundance: -
d_gene: -
j_gene: TRBJ2-4
CDR3nt: TGTGCCAGCACCATACGGGGAGGAACCAAAAACATTCAGTACTTC
CDR3aa: CASTIRGGTKNIQYF

len: 15
v_gene: TRBV6-4
abundance: once
d_gene: -
j_gene: TRBJ1-6
CDR3nt: TGTGCCAGCAGTGAGTCCAGGGGCGGGGAATCACCCCTCCACTTT
CDR3aa: CASSESRGGESPLHF

len: 12
v_gene: TRBV20-1
abundance: -
d_gene: -
j_gene: TRBJ1-1
CDR3nt: TGCAGTGCCAACAGTTGGAACACTGAAGCTTTCTTT
CDR3aa: CSANSWNTEAFF

len: 16
v_gene: TRBV2
abundance: -
d_gene: -
j_gene: TRBJ1-3
CDR3nt: TGTGCCAGCAGTGAAGGGCAGTTCTTCTCTGGAAACACCATATATTTT
CDR3aa: CASSEGQFFSGNTIYF

len: 16
v_gene: TRBV27
abundance: -
d_gene: -
j_gene: TRBJ2-7
CDR3nt: TGTGCCAGCAGTTTAAGGGCACGGTCACCTTCCTACGAGCAGTACTTC
CDR3aa: CASSLRARSPSYEQYF

len: 13
v_gene: TRBV7-8
abundance: -
d_gene: -
j_gene: TRBJ1-6
CDR3nt: TGTGCCAGCACCGAAGACAGAAATTCACCCCTCCACTTT
CDR3aa: CASTEDRNSPLHF

len: 14
v_gene: TRBV7-7
abundance: -
d_gene: -
j_gene: TRBJ1-1
CDR3nt: TGTGCTAGCAGCCCCCTGACCGGTCGGACTGAAGCTTTCTTT
CDR3aa: CASSPLTGRTEAFF

len: 11
v_gene: TRBV12-3/TRBV12-4
abundance: -
d_gene: -
j_gene: TRBJ2-3
CDR3nt: TGTGCCAGCAGTTTCAGAGATACGCAGTATTTT
CDR3aa: CASSFRDTQYF

len: 11
v_gene: TRBV6-1
abundance: few
d_gene: -
j_gene: TRBJ1-2
CDR3nt: TGTGCCAGCACGTTCGACGGTGGCTACACCTTC
CDR3aa: CASTFDGGYTF